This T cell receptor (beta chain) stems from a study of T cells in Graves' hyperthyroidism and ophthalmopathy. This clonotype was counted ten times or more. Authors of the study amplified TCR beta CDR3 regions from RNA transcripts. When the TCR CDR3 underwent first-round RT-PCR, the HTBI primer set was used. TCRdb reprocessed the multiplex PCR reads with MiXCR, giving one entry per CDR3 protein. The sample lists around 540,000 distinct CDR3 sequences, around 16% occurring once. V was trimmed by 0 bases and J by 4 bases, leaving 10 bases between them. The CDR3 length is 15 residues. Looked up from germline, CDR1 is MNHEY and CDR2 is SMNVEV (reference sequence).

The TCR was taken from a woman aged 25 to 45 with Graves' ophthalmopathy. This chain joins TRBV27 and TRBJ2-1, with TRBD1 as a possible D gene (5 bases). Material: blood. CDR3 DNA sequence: TGTGCCAGCAGTTTATCATCAGGGTTATACAATGAGCAGTTCTTC. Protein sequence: CASSLSSGLYNEQFF.